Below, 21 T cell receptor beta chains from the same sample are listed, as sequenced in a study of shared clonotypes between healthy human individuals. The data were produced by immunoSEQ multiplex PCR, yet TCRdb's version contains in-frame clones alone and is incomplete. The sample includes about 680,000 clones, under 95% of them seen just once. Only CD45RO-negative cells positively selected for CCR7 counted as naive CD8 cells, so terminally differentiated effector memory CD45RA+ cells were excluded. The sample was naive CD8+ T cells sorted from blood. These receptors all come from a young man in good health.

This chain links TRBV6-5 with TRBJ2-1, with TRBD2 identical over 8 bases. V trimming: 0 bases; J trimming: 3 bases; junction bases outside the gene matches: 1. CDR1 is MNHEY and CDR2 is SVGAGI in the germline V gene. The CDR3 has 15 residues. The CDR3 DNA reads TGTGCCAGCAGTTACTCGGGACTAGGCTACAATGAGCAGTTCTTC. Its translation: CASSYSGLGYNEQFF.

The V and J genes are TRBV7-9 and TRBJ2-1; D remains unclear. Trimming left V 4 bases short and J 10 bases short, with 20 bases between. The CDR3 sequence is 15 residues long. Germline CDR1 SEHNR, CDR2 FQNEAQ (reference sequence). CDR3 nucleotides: TGTGCCAGCAGCTCCCACGACGCCTTTCTGGAGGAGCAGTTCTTC. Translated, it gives CASSSHDAFLEEQFF.

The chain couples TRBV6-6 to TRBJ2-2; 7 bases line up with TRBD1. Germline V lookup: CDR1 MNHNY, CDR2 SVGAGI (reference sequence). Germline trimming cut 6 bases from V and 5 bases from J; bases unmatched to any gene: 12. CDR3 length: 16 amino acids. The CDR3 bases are TGTGCCAGCAGCCTTGCAAGACAGGGATGGACCGGGGAGCTGTTTTTT. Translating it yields CASSLARQGWTGELFF.

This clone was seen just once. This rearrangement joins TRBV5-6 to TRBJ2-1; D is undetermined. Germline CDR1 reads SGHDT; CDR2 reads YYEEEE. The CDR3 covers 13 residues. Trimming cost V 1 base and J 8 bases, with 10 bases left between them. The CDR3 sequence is CASSLTSIDEQFF. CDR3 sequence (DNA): TGTGCCAGCAGCTTGACGTCTATTGATGAGCAGTTCTTC.

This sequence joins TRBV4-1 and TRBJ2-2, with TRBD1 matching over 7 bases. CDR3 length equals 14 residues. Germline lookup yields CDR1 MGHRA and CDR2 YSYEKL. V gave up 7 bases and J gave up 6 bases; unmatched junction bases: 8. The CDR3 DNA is TGCGCCAGCACCGCGATCACAGGGGCCGGGGAGCTGTTTTTT. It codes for CASTAITGAGELFF.

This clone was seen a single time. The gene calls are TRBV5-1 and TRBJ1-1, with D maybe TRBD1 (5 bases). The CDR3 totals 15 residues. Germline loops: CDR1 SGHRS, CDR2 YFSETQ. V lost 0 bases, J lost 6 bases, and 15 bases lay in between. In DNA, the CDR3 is TGCGCCAGCAGCTTGGAGGCAATAGGGGAACCTGAAGCTTTCTTT. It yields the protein CASSLEAIGEPEAFF.

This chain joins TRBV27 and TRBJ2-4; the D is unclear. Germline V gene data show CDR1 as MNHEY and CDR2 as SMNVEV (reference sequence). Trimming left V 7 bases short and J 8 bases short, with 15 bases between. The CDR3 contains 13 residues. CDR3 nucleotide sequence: TGTGCCAGCAAAAGGACGTCTAGAGACATTCAGTACTTC. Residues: CASKRTSRDIQYF.

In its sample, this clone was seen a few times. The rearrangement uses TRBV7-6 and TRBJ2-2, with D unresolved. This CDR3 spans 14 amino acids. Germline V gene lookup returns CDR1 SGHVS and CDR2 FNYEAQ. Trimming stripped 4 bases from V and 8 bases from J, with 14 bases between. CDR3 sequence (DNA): TGTGCCAGCAGCTCTGGATGGGGTATGGGGGAGCTGTTTTTT. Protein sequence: CASSSGWGMGELFF.

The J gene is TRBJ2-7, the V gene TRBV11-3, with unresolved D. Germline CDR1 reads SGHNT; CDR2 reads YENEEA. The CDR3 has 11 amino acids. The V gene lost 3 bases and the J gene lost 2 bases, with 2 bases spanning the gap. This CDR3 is CASSFPYEQYF. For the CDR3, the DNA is TGTGCCAGCAGCTTCCCCTACGAGCAGTACTTC.

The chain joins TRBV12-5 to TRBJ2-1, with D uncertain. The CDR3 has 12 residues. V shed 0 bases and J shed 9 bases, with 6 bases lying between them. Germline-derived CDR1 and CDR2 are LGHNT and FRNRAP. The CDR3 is CASGLVPGEQFF. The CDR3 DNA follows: TGTGCTAGTGGTTTGGTACCTGGTGAGCAGTTCTTC.

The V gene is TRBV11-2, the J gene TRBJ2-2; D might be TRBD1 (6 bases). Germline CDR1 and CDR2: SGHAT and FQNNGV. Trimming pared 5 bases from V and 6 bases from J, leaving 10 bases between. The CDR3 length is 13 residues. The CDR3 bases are TGTGCCAGCAGCCCAGAGGGGGCCGGGGAGCTGTTTTTT. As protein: CASSPEGAGELFF.

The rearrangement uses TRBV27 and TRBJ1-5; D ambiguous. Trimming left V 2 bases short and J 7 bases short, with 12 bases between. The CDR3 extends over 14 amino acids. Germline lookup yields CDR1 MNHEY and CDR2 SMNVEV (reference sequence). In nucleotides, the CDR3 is TGTGCCAGCAGTTTAGGGCCCCTAAACCAGCCCCAGCATTTT. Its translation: CASSLGPLNQPQHF.

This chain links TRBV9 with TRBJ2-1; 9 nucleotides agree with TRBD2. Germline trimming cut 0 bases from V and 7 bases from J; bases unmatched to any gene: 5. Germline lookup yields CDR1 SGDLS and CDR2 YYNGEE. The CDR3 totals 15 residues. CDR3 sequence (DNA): TGTGCCAGCAGCGTAGAACTAGCGGGTGGTAATGAGCAGTTCTTC. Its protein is CASSVELAGGNEQFF.

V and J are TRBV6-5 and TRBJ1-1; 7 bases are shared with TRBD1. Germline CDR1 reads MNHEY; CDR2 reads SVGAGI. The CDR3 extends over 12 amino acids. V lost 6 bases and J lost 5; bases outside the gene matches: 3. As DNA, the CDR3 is TGTGCCAGCAGACCGACAGGGACTGAAGCTTTCTTT. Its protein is CASRPTGTEAFF.

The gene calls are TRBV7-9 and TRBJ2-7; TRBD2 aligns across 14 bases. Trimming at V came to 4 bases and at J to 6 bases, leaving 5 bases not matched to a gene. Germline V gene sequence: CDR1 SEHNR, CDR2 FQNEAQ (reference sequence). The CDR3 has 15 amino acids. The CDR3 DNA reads TGTGCCAGCAGCTCCCCCGGGACTAGCGGGAGCGAGCAGTACTTC. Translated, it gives CASSSPGTSGSEQYF.

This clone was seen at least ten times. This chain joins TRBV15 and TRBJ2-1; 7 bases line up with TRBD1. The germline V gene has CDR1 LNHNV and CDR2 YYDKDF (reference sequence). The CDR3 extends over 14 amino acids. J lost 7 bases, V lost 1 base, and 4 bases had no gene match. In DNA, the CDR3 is TGTGCCACCAGCAGAGCGACAGGGTCGAATGAGCAGTTCTTC. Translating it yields CATSRATGSNEQFF.

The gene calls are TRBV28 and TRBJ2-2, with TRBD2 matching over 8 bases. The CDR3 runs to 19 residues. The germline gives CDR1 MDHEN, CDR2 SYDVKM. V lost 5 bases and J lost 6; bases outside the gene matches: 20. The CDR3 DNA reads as TGTGCCAGCAGTGGACTTACTTCCCTCCTGGGACTAGTCCCCGGGGAGCTGTTTTTT. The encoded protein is CASSGLTSLLGLVPGELFF.

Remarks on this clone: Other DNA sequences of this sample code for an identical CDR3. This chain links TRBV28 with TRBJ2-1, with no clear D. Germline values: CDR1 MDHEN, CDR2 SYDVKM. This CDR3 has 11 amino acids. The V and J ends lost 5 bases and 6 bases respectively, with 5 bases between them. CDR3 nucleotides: TGTGCCAGCAGTCCGTCCAATGAGCAGTTCTTC. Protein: CASSPSNEQFF.

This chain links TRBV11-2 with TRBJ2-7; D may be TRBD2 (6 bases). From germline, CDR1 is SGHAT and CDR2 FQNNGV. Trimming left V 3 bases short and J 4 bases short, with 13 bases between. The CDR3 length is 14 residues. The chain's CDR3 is CASSLAGTEYEQYF. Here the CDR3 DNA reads TGTGCCAGCAGCTTGGCCGGGACTGAGTACGAGCAGTACTTC. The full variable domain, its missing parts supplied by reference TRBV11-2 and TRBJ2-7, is EAGVAQSPRYKIIEKRQSVAFWCNPISGHATLYWYQQILGQGPKLLIQFQNNGVVDDSQLPKDRFSAERLKGVDSTLKIQPAKLEDSAVYLCASSLAGTEYEQYFGPGTRLTVT.

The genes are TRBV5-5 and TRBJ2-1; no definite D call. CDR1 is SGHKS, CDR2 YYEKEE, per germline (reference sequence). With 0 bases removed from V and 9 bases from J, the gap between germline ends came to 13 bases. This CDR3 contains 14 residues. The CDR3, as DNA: TGTGCCAGCAGCTTGGCCATCTCCGATGTTGAGCAGTTCTTC. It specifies CASSLAISDVEQFF.

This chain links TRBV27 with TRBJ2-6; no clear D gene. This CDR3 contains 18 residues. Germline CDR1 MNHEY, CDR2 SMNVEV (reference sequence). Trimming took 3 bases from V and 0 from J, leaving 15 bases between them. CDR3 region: CASSLSRSLSSGANVLTF. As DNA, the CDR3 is TGTGCCAGCAGTTTGAGTAGGTCCCTCAGCTCTGGGGCCAACGTCCTGACTTTC.